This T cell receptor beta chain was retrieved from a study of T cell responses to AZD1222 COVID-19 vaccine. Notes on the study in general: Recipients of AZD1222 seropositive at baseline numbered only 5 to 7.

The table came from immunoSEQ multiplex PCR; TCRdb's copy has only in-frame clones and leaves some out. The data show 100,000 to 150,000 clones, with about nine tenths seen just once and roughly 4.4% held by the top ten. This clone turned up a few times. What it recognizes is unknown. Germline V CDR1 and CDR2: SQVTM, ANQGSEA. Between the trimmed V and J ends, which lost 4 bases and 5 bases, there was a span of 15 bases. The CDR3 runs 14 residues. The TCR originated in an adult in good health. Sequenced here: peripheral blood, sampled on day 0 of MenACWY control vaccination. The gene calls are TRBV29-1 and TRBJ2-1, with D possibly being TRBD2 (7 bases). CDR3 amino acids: CSVGGGRTHNEQFF. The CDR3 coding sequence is TGCAGCGTTGGGGGGGGCAGGACCCACAATGAGCAGTTCTTC.